A single T cell receptor beta chain is shown here with its context. Time point here: baseline pretreatment blood. Treatment defined: 15 Gy SBRT to primary tumor, nephrectomy 4 weeks later. The germline gives CDR1 LNHDA, CDR2 SQIVND (reference sequence). This CDR3 is built from 17 residues. The V and J ends lost 0 bases and 0 bases respectively, with 14 bases between them. The source of the sample is a study of radiation and T cells in renal cell carcinoma. Assay used: immunoSEQ multiplex PCR; TCRdb lists only in-frame clones, some missing. The sample yields 150,000 or so clones, nearly 90% seen once. The sample consisted of blood, taken from a patient whose treatment included radiotherapy and nephrectomy. The clonotype originates from a woman between 45 and 60 years old with renal cell carcinoma. The chain uses TRBV19 and TRBJ1-1; unclear D gene. The chain's CDR3 is CASSIDFPEIMNTEAFF. Here the CDR3 DNA reads TGTGCCAGTAGTATAGATTTTCCAGAGATCATGAACACTGAAGCTTTCTTT.